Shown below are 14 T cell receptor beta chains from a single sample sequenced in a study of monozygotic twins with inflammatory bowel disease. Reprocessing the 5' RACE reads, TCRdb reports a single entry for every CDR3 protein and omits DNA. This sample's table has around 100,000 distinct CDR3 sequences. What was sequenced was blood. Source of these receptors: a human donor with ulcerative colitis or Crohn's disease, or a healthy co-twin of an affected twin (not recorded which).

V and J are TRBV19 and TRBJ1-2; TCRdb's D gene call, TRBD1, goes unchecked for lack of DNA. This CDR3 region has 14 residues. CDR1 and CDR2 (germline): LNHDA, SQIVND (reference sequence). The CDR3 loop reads CASMITGGGYGYTF. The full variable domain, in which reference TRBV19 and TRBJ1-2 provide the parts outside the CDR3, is DGGITQSPKYLFRKEGQNVTLSCEQNLNHDAMYWYRQDPGQGLRLIYYSQIVNDFQKGDIAEGYSVSREKKESFPLTVTSAQKNPTAFYLCASMITGGGYGYTFGSGTRLTVV.

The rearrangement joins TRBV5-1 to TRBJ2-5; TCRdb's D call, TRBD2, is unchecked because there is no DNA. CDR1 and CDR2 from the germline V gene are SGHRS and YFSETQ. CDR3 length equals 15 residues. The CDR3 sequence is CASSGGREIGETQYF.

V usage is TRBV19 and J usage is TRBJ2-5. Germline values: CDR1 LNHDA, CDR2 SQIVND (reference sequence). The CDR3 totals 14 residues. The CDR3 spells CASSIDVGRETQYF.

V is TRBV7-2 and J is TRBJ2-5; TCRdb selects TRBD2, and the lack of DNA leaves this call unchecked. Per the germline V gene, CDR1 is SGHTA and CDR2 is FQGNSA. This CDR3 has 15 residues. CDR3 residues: CASSSLSGRRETQYF.

The CDR3 sequence is CASSQDALAGRTGELFF. J is TRBJ2-2 and V is TRBV3-1; TCRdb's assignment of TRBD2 cannot be checked, as there is no DNA. CDR3 length: 17 residues. The germline V gene encodes CDR1 LGHDT and CDR2 YNNKEL (reference sequence).

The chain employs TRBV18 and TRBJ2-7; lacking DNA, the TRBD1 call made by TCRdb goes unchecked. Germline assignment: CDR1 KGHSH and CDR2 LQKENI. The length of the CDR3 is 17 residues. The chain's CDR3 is CASSPGQALASAYEQYF. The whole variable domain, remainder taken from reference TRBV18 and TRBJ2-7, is NAGVMQNPRHLVRRRGQEARLRCSPMKGHSHVYWYRQLPEEGLKFMVYLQKENIIDESGMPKERFSAEFPKEGPSILRIQQVVRGDSAAYFCASSPGQALASAYEQYFGPGTRLTVT.

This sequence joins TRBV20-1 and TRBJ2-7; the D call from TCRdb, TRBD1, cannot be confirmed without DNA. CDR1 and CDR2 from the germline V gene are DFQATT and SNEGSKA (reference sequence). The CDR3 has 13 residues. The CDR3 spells CSASPGQANEQYF.

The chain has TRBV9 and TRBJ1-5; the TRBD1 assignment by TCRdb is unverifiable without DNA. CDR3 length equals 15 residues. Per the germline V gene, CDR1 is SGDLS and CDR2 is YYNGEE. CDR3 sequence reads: CASSVDGQNNQPQHF.

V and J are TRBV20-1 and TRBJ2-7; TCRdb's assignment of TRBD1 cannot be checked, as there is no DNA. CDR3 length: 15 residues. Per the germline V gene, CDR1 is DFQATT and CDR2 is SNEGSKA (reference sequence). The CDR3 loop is CSARVWTAPGVEQYF.

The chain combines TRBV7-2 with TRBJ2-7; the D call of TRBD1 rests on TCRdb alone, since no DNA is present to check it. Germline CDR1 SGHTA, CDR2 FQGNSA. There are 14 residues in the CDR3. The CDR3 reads CASSLATGGYEQYF. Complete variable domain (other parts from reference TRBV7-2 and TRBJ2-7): GAGVSQSPSNKVTEKGKDVELRCDPISGHTALYWYRQSLGQGLEFLIYFQGNSAPDKSGLPSDRFSAERTGGSVSTLTIQRTQQEDSAVYLCASSLATGGYEQYFGPGTRLTVT.

The CDR3 sequence: CASSQAPVEETQYF. The chain joins TRBV3-1 to TRBJ2-5; checking the TCRdb D call of TRBD2 is not possible without DNA. Looked up from germline, CDR1 is LGHDT and CDR2 is YNNKEL (reference sequence). The CDR3 length is 14 residues.

CDR3 amino acids: CASSQEKGWIDTQYF. The chain recombines TRBV4-3 with TRBJ2-3; with no DNA, the TCRdb D assignment of TRBD1 cannot be verified. CDR1 is LGHNA and CDR2 is YSLEER in the germline V gene. The CDR3 loop spans 15 amino acids.

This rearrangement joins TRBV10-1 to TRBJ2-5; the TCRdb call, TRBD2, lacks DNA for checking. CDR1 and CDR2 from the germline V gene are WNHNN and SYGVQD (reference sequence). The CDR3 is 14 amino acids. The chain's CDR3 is CASGSGLAQETQYF.

The CDR3 here is CASSLVVGTSGFF. The chain links TRBV7-2 to TRBJ2-1; the TCRdb D gene call, TRBD2, has no DNA to confirm it. Per germline, CDR1 SGHTA and CDR2 FQGNSA. The CDR3 totals 13 residues.